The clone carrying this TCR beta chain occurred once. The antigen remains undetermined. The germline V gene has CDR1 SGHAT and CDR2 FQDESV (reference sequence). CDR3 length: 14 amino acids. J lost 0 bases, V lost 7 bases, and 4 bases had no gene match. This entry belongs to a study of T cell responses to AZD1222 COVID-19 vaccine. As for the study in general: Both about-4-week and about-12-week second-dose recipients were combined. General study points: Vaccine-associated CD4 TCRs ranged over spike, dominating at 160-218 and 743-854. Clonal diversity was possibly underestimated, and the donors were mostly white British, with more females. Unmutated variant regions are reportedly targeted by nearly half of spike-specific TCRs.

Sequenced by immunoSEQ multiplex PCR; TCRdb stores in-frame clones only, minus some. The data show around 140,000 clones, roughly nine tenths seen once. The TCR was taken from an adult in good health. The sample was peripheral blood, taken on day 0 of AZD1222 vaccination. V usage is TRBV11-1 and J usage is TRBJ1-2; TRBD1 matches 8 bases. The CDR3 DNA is TGTGCCAGCACCCCACAGGGGGCTAACTATGGCTACACCTTC. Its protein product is CASTPQGANYGYTF.